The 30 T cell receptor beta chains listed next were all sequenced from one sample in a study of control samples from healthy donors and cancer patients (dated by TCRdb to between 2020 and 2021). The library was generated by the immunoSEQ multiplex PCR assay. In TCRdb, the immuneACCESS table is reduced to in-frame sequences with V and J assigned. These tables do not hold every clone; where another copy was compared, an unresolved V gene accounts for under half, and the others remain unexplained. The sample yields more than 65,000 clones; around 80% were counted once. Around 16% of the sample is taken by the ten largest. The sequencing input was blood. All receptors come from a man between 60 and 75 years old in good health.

CDR3 nucleotides: TGTGCCAGCAGTCCGACAGGGGGCAACTACGAGCAGTACTTC. Protein: CASSPTGGNYEQYF. This sequence joins TRBV2 and TRBJ2-7, with TRBD1 identical over 10 bases. The V gene end was trimmed by 5 bases and the J gene end by 3 bases; junction bases not matched to a gene: 4. There are 14 residues in the CDR3. In germline, CDR1 is SNHLY, CDR2 FYNNEI.

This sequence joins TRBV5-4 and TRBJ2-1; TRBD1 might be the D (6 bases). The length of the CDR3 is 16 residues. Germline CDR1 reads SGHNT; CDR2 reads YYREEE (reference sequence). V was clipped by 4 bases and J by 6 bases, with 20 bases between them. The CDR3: CASSAFLAGTSNEQFF. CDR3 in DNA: TGTGCCAGCAGCGCCTTTCTGGCAGGGACATCCAATGAGCAGTTCTTC.

CDR3 sequence (DNA): TGTGCCAGCAGTTACTCGAGGGGGACTAGCGGGAGGATTTCCTACAATGAGCAGTTCTTC. This encodes CASSYSRGTSGRISYNEQFF. V gene TRBV6-2 or TRBV6-3 combines with J gene TRBJ2-1; 15 bases map to TRBD2. This CDR3 has 20 residues. With 0 bases clipped from V and 1 base from J, the junction kept 7 bases outside the gene matches. CDR1 is MNHEY and CDR2 is SVGEGT in the germline V gene.

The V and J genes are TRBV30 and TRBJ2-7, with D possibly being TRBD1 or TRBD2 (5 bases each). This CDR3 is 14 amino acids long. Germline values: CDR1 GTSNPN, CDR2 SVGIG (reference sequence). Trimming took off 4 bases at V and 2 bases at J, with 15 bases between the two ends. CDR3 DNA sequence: TGTGCCTGGATGACCGGGACGACAACCTACGAGCAGTACTTC. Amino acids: CAWMTGTTTYEQYF.

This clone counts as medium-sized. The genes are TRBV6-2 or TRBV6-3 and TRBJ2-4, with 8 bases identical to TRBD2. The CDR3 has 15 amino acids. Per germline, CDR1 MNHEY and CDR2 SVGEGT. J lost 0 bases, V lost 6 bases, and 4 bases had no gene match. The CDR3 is CASSQLAVAKNIQYF. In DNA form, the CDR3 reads TGTGCCAGCAGCCAACTAGCGGTAGCCAAAAACATTCAGTACTTC.

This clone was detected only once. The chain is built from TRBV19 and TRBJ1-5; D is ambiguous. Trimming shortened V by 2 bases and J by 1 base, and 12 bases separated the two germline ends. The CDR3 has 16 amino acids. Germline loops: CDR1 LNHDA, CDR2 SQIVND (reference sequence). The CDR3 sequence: CASSILRSESNQPQHF. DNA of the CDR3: TGTGCCAGTAGTATACTGAGATCGGAGAGCAATCAGCCCCAGCATTTT.

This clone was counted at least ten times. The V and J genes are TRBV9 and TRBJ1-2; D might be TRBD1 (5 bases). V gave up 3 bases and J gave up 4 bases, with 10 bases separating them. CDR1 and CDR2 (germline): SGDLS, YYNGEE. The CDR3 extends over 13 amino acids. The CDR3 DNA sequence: TGTGCCAGCAGCGGCACAGGCCTCTATGGCTACACCTTC. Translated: CASSGTGLYGYTF.

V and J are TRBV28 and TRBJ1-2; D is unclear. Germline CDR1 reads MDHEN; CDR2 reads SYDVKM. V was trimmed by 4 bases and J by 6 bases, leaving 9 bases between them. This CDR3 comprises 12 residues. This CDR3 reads CASSSVIDGYTF. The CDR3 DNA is TGTGCCAGCAGTTCTGTGATTGATGGCTACACCTTC.

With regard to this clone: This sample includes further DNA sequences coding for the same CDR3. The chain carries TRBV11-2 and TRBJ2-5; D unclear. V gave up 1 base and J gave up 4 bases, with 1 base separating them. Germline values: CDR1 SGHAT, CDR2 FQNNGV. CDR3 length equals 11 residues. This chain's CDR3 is CASSLVETQYF. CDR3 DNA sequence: TGTGCCAGCAGCTTAGTAGAGACCCAGTACTTC.

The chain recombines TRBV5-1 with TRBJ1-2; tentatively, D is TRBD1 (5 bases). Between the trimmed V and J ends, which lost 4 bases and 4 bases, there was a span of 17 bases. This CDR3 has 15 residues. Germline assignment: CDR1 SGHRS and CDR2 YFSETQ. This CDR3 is CASSPGDRFLYGYTF. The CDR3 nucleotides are TGCGCCAGCAGCCCGGGGGACCGATTTCTCTATGGCTACACCTTC.

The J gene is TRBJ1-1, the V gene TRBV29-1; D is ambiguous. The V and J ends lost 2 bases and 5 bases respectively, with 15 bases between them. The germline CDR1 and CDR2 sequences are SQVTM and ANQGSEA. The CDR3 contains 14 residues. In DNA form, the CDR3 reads TGCAGCGTTGAATCTCGGGGTAGAGGGACTGAAGCTTTCTTT. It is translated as CSVESRGRGTEAFF.

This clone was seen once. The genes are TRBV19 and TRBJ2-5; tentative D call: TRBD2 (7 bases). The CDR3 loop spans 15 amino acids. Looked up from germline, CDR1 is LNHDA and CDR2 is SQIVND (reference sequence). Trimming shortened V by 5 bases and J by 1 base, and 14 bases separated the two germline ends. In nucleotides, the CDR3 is TGTGCCAGTAGTCAGGATGGGGGGGCCCAAGAGACCCAGTACTTC. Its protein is CASSQDGGAQETQYF.

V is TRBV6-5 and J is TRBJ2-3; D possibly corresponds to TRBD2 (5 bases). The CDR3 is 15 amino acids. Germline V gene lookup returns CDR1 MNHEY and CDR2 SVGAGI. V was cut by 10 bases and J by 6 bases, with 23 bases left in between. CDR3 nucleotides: TGTGCCACTTATCCCCCCGGGCCTAGCCGGGATACGCAGTATTTT. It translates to CATYPPGPSRDTQYF.

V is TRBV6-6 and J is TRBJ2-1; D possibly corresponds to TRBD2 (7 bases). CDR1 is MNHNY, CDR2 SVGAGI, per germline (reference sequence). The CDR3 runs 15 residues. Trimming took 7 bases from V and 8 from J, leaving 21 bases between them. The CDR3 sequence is CASTPGRTRGDEQFF. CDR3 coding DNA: TGTGCCAGCACACCGGGCCGGACTAGGGGGGATGAGCAGTTCTTC.

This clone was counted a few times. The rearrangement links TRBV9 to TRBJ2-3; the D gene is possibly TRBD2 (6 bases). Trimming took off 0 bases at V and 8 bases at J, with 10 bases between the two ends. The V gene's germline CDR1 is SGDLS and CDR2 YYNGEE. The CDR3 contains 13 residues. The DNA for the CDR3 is TGTGCCAGCAGCGTAGCGCCAGCGGGTACGCAGTATTTT. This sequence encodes CASSVAPAGTQYF.

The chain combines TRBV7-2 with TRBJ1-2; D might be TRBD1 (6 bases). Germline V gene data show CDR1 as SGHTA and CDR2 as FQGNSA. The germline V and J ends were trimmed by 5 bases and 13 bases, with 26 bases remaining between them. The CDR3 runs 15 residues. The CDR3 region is CASSLPGKQGLSPTF. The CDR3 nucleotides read TGTGCCAGCAGCCTCCCTGGGAAACAGGGCCTCTCTCCCACCTTC.

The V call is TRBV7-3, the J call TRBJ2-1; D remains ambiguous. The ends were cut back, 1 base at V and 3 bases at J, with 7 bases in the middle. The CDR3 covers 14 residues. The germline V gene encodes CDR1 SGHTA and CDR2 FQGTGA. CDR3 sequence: CASSLNALYNEQFF. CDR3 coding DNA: TGTGCCAGCAGCTTAAATGCACTCTACAATGAGCAGTTCTTC.

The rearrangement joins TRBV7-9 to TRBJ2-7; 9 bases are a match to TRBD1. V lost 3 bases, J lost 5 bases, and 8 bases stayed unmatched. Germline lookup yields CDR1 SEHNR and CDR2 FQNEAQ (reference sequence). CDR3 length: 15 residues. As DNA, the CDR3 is TGTGCCAGCAGCTTCAAAAGGACAGGGGAAAACGAGCAGTACTTC. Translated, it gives CASSFKRTGENEQYF. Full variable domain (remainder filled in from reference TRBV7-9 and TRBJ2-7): DTGVSQNPRHKITKRGQNVTFRCDPISEHNRLYWYRQTLGQGPEFLTYFQNEAQLEKSRLLSDRFSAERPKGSFSTLEIQRTEQGDSAMYLCASSFKRTGENEQYFGPGTRLTVT.

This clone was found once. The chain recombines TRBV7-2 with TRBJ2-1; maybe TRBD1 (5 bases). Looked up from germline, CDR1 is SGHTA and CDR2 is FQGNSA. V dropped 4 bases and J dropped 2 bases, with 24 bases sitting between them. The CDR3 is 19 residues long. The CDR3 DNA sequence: TGTGCCAGCAGCTCCCCTGCGAGCCCAAATAGGGGCCCCTACAATGAGCAGTTCTTC. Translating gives CASSSPASPNRGPYNEQFF.

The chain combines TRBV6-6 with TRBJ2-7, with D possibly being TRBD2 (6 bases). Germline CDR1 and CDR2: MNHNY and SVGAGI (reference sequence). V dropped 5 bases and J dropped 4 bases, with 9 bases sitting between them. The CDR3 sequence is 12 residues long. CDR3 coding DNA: TGTGCCAGCAGTCCTGCGGGGTACGAGCAGTACTTC. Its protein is CASSPAGYEQYF.

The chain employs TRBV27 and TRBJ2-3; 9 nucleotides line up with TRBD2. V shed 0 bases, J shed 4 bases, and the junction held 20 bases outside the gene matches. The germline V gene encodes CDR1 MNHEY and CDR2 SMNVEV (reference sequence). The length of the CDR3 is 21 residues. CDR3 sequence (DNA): TGTGCCAGCAGTTTATCGGGGGTACAAGCGGGAGGCAAAGGAGGGGCAGATACGCAGTATTTT. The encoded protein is CASSLSGVQAGGKGGADTQYF.

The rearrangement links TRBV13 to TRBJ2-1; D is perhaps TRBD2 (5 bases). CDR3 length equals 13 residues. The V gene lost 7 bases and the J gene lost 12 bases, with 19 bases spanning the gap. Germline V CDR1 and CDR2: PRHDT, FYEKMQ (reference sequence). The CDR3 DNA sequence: TGTGCCAGCAAGCTTAAAGGACTGGCCCTGCAGTTCTTC. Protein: CASKLKGLALQFF.

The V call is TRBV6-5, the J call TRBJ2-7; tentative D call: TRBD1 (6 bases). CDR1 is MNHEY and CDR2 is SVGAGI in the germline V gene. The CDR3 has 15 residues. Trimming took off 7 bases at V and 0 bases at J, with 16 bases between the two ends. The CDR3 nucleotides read TGTGCCAGCAACCAGAGACAGGATTCCTCCTACGAGCAGTACTTC. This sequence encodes CASNQRQDSSYEQYF.

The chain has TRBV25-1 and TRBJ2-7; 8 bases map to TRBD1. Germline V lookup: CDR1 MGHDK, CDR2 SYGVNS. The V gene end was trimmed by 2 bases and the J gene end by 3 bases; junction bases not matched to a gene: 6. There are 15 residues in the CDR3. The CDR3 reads CASSEGSGTGYEQYF. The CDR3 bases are TGTGCCAGCAGTGAAGGTTCGGGGACAGGCTACGAGCAGTACTTC.

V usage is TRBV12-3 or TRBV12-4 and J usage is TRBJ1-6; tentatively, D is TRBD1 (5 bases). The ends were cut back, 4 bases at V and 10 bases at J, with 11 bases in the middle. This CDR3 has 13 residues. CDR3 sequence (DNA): TGTGCCAGCAGTTCCCTCAGGGAGTCACCCCTCCACTTT. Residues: CASSSLRESPLHF.

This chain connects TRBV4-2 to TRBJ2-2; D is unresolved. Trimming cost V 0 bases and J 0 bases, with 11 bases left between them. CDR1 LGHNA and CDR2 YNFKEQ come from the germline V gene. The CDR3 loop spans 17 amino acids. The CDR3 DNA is TGTGCCAGCAGCCAAGATCCGGCAGGACCGAACACCGGGGAGCTGTTTTTT. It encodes CASSQDPAGPNTGELFF.

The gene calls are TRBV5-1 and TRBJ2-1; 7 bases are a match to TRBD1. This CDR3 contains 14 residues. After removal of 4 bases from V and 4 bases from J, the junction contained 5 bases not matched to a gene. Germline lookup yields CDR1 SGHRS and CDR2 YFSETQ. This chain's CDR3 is CASSPGQQYNEQFF. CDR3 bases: TGCGCCAGCAGCCCGGGACAGCAATACAATGAGCAGTTCTTC.

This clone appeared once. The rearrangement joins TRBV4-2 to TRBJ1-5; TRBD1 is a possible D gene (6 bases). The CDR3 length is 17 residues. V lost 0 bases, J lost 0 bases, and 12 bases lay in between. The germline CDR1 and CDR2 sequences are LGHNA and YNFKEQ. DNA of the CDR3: TGTGCCAGCAGCCAAGAAGCGACAGGAAATAGCAATCAGCCCCAGCATTTT. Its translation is CASSQEATGNSNQPQHF.

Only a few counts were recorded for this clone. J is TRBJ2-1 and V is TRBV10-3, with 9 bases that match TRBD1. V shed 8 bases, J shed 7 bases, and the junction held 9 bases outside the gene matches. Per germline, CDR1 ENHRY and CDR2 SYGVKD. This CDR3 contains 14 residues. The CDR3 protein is CAIGGWDRVNEQFF. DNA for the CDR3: TGTGCCATCGGGGGTTGGGACAGGGTAAATGAGCAGTTCTTC.

CDR3 nucleotide sequence: TGTGCCACCAGTGATTCGACAGGGGGTGACTCCTACGAAGAGAAAGAGACCCAGTACTTC. Translating gives CATSDSTGGDSYEEKETQYF. V and J are TRBV24-1 and TRBJ2-5; 9 bases line up with TRBD1. Per germline, CDR1 KGHDR and CDR2 SFDVKD. The junction had 18 bases not matched to a gene; V was cut back by 2 bases and J by 3 bases. The CDR3 contains 20 residues.